Sequencing of this TCR beta chain was carried out in a study of cytotoxic CD8 clonotypes in ibrutinib-treated CLL. Whole-study context: In all, about a dozen patients were relapsed/refractory, about 15 were treatment-naive and roughly 18 were IGHV unmutated. Overall study results and limits: Clonality increased at ibrutinib response, then returned toward baseline at progression. The study found baseline clonality above age-matched healthy donors, tracking circulating CD8+ T-cell counts.

About 2 micrograms of genomic DNA came from cryopreserved PBMCs for TCR beta libraries. Germline CDR1 is MDHEN and CDR2 is SYDVKM. The CDR3 length is 13 residues. V gave up 10 bases and J gave up 3 bases, with 15 bases separating them. With regard to this clone: The antigen is undetermined.

Measured with immunoSEQ multiplex PCR; TCRdb has only the in-frame clones, and not every one. The table includes approximately 340,000 clones, around 66% detected once. This TCR was sampled from a human donor with chronic lymphocytic leukemia. J is TRBJ2-5 and V is TRBV28, with D tentatively TRBD1 or TRBD2 (5 bases each). The sequencing here drew on PBMCs, taken after 36 months of ibrutinib treatment. The CDR3 DNA follows: TGTGCCACCAGGGACCGTTTAAAAGAGACCCAGTACTTC. Protein: CATRDRLKETQYF.